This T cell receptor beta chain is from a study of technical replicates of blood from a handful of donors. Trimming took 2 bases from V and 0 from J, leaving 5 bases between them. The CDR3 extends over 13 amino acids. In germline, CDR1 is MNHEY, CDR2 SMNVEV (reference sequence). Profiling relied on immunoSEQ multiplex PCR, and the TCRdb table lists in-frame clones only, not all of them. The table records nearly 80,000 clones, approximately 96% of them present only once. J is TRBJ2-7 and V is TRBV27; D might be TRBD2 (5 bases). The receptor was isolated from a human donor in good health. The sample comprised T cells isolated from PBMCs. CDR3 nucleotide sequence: TGTGCCAGCAGTTTACGGGGCTCCTACGAGCAGTACTTC. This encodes CASSLRGSYEQYF.